Sequencing of this TCR beta chain was carried out in a study of cytomegalovirus exposure and HLA in healthy donors. The overall study: The study's early data release held about 85 million unique TCRs from HLA-typed donors. Study findings and constraints: Reports state that TCR beta sequences accurately predicted most subjects' HLA-A and HLA-B alleles. The study flagged 150 to 200 TCR beta chains as cytomegalovirus-associated.

PCR primers comprised 60 Vbeta and 13 Jbeta primers. TCRdb keeps only in-frame clones here, not all; method: immunoSEQ multiplex PCR. The sample lists fewer than 200,000 clones, 60% to 75% seen once, with around 3% in the top ten. Worth noting for this clone: Its target is not known.

The receptor was isolated from a woman in her forties or fifties in good health and CMV-seropositive. Sequenced: PBMCs.

The DNA of the CDR3 is TGTGCCAGCAGTTTAGTCTCCCTCTCACCCCTCCACTTT. This codes for CASSLVSLSPLHF. The chain has TRBV27 and TRBJ1-6; D uncertain. Looked up from germline, CDR1 is MNHEY and CDR2 is SMNVEV (reference sequence). The ends were cut back, 2 bases at V and 10 bases at J, with 9 bases in the middle. This CDR3 contains 13 residues.